This T cell receptor (beta chain) was retrieved from a study of spatial heterogeneity in lung cancer. Study-level information: Each distinct TCR and UMI combination averaged more than ten appearances in raw reads. Notes on the study in general: Intratumoral expanded alpha and beta TCR counts were found to track tumor mutation counts.

V was clipped by 3 bases and J by 6 bases, with 5 bases between them. Per germline, CDR1 SNHLY and CDR2 FYNNEI. The CDR3 consists of 11 residues. TCRdb re-derived calls from the 5' RACE reads in MiXCR, one entry per CDR3 protein. The sample consists of roughly 20,000 distinct CDR3 sequences, over 2.5% of them appearing once. The time point denotes: sample taken at primary tumor resection. Samples came from around 70 TRACERx patients with untreated early-stage lung cancer. Many counts were recorded for this clonotype. Its antigen is currently unknown. The chain has TRBV2 and TRBJ2-5; D not resolved. This clonotype was sampled from a male donor with early-stage non-small cell lung cancer. Sequenced material: lung tumor tissue, taken at surgery. CDR3 region: CASSEWQTQYF. As DNA, the CDR3 is TGTGCCAGCAGTGAGTGGCAGACCCAGTACTTC.